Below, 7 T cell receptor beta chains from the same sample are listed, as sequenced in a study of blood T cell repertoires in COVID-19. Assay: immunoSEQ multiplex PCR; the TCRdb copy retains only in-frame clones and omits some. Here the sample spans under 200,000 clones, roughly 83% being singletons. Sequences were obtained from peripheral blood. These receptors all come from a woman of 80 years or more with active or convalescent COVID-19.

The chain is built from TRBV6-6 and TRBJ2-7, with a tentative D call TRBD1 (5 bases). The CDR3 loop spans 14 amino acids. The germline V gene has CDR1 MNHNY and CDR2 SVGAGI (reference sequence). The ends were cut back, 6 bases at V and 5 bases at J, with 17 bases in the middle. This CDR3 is CASSPQGKNNEQYF. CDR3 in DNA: TGTGCCAGCAGCCCCCAGGGAAAGAATAACGAGCAGTACTTC.

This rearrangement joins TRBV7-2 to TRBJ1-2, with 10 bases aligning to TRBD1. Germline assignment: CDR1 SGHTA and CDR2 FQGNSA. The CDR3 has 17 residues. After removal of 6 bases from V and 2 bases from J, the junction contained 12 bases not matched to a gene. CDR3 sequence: CASRPGQGMEGNYGYTF. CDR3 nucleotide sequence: TGTGCCAGCAGGCCGGGACAGGGGATGGAGGGGAACTATGGCTACACCTTC.

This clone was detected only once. CDR3 amino acids: CASSPTSPGELFF. The CDR3 coding sequence is TGTGCCAGCAGCCCCACTAGCCCCGGGGAGCTGTTTTTT. V gene TRBV7-2 combines with J gene TRBJ2-2, with D possibly matching TRBD2 (6 bases). The CDR3 sequence is 13 residues long. CDR1 and CDR2 from the germline V gene are SGHTA and FQGNSA. The ends were cut back, 5 bases at V and 6 bases at J, with 10 bases in the middle.

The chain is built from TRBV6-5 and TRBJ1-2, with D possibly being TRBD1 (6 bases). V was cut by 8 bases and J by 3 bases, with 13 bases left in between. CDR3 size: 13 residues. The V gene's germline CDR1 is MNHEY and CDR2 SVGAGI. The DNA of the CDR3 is TGTGCCAGCGGGGGGGGGCAGCACTATGGCTACACCTTC. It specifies CASGGGQHYGYTF.

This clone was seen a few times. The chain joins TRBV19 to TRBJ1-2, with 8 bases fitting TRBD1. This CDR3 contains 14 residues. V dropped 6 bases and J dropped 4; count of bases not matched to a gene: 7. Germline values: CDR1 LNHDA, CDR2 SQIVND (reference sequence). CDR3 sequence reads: CASSTGQVRYGYTF. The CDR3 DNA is TGTGCCAGTAGCACGGGACAGGTCCGCTATGGCTACACCTTC.

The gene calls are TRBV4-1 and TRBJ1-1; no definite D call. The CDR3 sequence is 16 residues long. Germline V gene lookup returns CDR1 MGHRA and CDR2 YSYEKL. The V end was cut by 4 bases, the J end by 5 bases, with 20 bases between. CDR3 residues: CASSRLEGGRGTEAFF. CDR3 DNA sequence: TGCGCCAGCAGCCGTCTCGAGGGCGGGAGAGGTACTGAAGCTTTCTTT.

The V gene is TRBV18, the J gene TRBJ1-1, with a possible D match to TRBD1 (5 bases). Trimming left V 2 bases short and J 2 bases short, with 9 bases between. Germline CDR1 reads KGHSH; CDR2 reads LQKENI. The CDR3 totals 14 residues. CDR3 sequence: CASSPTQANTEAFF. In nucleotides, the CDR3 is TGTGCCAGCTCACCAACACAGGCAAACACTGAAGCTTTCTTT.